This TCR beta chain was sequenced in a study of blood T cell repertoires in COVID-19. About the research overall: COVID-19 samples, acute and convalescent, were from the United States, Italy and Spain. From T cells, B-cell-depleted T cells, or PBMCs came the material, which was cDNA or gDNA.

In the original processing: Nucleated cell counts were estimated from reference gene primer amplification. Using immunoSEQ multiplex PCR, the repertoire was profiled, and TCRdb retains in-frame clones only, with some absent. V, J and clone size were drawn from that table, and D and trimming were deduced from the DNA. The repertoire holds about 320,000 clones, with roughly nine tenths as singletons. Trimming removed 8 bases from V and 1 base from J, with 11 bases in between. The CDR3 totals 13 residues. Germline loops: CDR1 MNHEY, CDR2 SVGAGI. Material for sequencing was PBMCs or T cells enriched from blood (not recorded which). This receptor was taken from a woman in her 30s who had been exposed to COVID-19. This rearrangement joins TRBV6-5 to TRBJ1-1; D is perhaps TRBD1 (5 bases). CDR3: CASRSGQNTEAFF. The CDR3 nucleotides read TGTGCCAGCCGATCCGGACAGAACACTGAAGCTTTCTTT.